The rows below give T cell receptor beta chains drawn from one sample of a study of T cell responses to AZD1222 COVID-19 vaccine. The repertoire was sequenced with immunoSEQ multiplex PCR; TCRdb's copy has only in-frame clones and lacks some. The repertoire holds about 99,000 clones, roughly 90% seen once, with 15% to 20% in the top ten. Source: peripheral blood, taken on day 0 of AZD1222 vaccination. These receptors came from an adult in good health. Both conserved end residues are part of each CDR3. The size entry is marked missing in some rows and otherwise reads once, few, many or a size class.

clone_size j_call v_call cdr3_aa
NA TRBJ2-7 TRBV13 CASSISYEQYF
NA TRBJ2-3 TRBV6-5 CASTRLRPDTQYF
NA TRBJ2-2 TRBV6-5 CASSYWVRGTGELFF
NA TRBJ2-1 TRBV7-9 CASSLGHEQFF
NA TRBJ2-1 TRBV13 CASGARGGLSYNEQFF
NA TRBJ1-1 TRBV7-8 CASSPSVGNTEAFF
NA TRBJ2-1 TRBV10-1 CASSLGLAGNNEQFF
NA TRBJ1-2 TRBV16 CASSPPGQGLGGYTF
NA TRBJ2-1 TRBV27 CASSTFRGISYNEQFF
once TRBJ1-2 TRBV19 CASRSGGRYSYGYTF
NA TRBJ1-5 TRBV12-3/TRBV12-4 CASSLTYGPQHF
NA TRBJ1-6 TRBV5-5 CASSLPGEYSPLHF
once TRBJ2-1 TRBV5-5 CASIVTGNGEQFF
NA TRBJ1-3 TRBV9 CASSVEAGNSGNTIYF
NA TRBJ1-3 TRBV7-2 CASSLEGGTNSGNTIYF
NA TRBJ2-1 TRBV7-9 CASIDPKNEQFF